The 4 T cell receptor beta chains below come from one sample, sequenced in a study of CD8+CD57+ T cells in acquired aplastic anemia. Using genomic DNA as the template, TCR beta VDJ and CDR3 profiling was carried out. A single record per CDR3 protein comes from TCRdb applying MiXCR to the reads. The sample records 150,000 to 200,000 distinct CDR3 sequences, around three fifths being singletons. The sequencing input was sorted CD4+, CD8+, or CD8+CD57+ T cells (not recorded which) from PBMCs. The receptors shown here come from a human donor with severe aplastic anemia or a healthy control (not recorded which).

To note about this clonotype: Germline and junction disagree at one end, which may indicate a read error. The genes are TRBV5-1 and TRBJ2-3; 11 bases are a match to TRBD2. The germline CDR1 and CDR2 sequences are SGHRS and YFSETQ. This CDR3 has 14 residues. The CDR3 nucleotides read TGTGCCAGCAGCTTGGGACTAGCGGCGGATACGCAGTATTTT. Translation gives CASSLGLAADTQYF.

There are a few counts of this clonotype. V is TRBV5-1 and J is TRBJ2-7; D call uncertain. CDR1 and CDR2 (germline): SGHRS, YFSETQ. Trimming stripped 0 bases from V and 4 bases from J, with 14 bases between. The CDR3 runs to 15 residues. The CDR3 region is CASSLVWLVDYEQYV. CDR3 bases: TGCGCCAGCAGCTTGGTTTGGCTGGTCGATTACGAGCAGTACGTC.

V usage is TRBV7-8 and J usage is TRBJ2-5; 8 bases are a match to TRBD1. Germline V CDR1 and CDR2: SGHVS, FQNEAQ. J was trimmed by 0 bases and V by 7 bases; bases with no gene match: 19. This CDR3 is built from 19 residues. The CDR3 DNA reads TGTGCCAGCACCGAGGACAGGGTTCCCTTGTGTCCTGACCAAGAGACCCAGTACTTC. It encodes CASTEDRVPLCPDQETQYF.

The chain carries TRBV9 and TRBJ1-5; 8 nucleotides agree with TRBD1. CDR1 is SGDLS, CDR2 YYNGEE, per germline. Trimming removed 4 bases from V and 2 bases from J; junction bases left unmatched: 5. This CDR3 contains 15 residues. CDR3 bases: TGTGCCAGCAGCAAGACAGGGGCGGGCAATCAGCCCCAGCATTTT. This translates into CASSKTGAGNQPQHF.